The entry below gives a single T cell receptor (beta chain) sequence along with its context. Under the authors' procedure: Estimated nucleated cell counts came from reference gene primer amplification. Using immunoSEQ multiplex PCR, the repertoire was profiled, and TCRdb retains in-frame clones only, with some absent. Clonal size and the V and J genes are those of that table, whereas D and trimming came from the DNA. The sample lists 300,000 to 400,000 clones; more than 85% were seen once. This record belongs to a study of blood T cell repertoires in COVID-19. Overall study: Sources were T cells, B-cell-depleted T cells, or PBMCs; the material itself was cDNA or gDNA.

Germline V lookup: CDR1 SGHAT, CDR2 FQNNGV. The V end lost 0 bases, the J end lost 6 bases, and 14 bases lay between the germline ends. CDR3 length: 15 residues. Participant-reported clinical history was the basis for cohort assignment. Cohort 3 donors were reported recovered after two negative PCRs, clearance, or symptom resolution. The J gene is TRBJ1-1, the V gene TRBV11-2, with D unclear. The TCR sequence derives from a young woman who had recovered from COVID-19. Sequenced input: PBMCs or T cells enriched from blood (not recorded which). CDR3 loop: CASSLDSGVVAEAFF. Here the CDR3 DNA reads TGTGCCAGCAGCTTAGATAGCGGCGTCGTGGCTGAAGCTTTCTTT.